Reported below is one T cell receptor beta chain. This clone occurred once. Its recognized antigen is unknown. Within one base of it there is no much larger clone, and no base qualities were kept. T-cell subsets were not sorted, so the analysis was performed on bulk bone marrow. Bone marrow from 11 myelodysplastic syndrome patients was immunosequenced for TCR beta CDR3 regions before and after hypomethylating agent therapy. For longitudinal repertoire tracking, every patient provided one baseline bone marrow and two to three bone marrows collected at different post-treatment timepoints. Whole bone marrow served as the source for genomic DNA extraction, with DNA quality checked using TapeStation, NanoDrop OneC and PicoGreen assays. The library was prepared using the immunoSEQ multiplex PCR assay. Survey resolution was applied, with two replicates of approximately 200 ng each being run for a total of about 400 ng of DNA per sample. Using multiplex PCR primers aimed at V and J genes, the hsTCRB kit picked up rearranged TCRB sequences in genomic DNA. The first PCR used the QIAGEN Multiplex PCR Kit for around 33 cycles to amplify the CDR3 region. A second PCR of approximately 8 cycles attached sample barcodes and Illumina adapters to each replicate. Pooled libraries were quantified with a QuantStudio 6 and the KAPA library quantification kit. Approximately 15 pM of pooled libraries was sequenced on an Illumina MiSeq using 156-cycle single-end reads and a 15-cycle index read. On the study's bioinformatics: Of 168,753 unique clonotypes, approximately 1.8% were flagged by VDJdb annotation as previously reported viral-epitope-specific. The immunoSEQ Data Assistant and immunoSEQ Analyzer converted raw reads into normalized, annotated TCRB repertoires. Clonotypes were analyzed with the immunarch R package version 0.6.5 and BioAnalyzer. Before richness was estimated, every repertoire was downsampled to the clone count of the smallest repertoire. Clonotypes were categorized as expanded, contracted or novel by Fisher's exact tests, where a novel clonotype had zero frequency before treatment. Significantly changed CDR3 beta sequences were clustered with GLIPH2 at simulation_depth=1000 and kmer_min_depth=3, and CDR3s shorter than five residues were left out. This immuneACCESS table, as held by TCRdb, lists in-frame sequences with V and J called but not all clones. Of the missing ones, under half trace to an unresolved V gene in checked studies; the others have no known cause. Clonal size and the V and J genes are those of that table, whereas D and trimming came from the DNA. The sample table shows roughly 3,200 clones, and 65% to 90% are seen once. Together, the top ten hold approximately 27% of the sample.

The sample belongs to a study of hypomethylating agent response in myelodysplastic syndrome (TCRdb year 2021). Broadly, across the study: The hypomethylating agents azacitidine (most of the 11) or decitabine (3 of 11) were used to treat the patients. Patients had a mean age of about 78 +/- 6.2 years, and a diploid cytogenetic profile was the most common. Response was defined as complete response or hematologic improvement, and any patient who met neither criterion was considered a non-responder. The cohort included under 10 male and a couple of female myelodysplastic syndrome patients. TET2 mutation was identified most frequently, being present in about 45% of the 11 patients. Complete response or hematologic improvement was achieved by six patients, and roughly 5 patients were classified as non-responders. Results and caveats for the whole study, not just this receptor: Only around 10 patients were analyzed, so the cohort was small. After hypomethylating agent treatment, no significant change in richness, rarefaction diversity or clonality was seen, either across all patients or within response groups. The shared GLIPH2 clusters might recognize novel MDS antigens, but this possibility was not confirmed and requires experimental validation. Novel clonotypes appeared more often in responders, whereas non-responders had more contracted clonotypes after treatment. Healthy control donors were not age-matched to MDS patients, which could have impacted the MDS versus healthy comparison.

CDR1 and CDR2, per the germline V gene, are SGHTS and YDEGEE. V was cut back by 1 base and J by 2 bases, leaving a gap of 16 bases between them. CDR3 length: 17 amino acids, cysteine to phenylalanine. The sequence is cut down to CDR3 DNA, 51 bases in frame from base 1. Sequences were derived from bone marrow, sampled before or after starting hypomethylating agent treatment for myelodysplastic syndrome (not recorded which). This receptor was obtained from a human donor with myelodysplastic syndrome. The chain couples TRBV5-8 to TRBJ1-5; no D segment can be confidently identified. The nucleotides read TGTGCCAGCAGCTTGAGTATGCGTATGAGAGGCAATCAGCCCCAGCATTTT. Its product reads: CASSLSMRMRGNQPQHF.